Included here is one T cell receptor (beta chain) sequence, with context. Its cognate antigen is unknown. There are 12 residues in the CDR3. The germline gives CDR1 WSHSY, CDR2 SAAADI. Deletions cut 1 base from V and 7 bases from J, with 8 bases between. The data derive from a study of cytomegalovirus exposure and HLA in healthy donors. Broader study findings: Indistinguishability led to the exclusion of some V segments, TRBV6-2 and TRBV6-3 included.

Primers included in the PCR were 60 Vbeta and 13 Jbeta primers. Clones were read by immunoSEQ multiplex PCR, and TCRdb kept only the in-frame ones, dropping some. Here the sample spans about 100,000 clones, about four fifths being singletons. The clonotype was recovered from an older woman in good health and CMV-seropositive. This chain connects TRBV10-2 to TRBJ2-7, with TRBD1 as a possible D gene (5 bases). The specimen was PBMCs. CDR3: CASSEWGLEQYF. In nucleotides, the CDR3 is TGCGCCAGCAGTGAGTGGGGCTTGGAGCAGTACTTC.